The 18 T cell receptor beta chains presented below share a single source sample, sequenced in a study of lung T cells in sarcoidosis with Löfgren's syndrome. TCRdb fed the reads into MiXCR, producing one record per CDR3 protein. This sample has 60,000 or so distinct CDR3 sequences, with 21% found just once. The sample taken for sequencing was CD4+ T cells from PBMCs. These receptors were collected from a human donor with sarcoidosis (Löfgren's syndrome or another form), or a control subject (not recorded which).

V and J are TRBV6-1 and TRBJ2-1; D not resolved. Trimming took 3 bases from V and 2 from J, leaving 14 bases between them. The CDR3 has 16 amino acids. Germline V gives CDR1 MNHNS, CDR2 SASEGT. The CDR3 loop reads CASSEDGRYPYNEQFF. Here the CDR3 DNA reads TGTGCCAGCAGTGAGGATGGCAGATACCCCTACAATGAGCAGTTCTTC.

This clonotype showed up many times. V is TRBV28 and J is TRBJ2-3; 8 nucleotides match TRBD2. Losses at the gene ends were 5 bases for V and 0 bases for J; bases not matched to a gene: 7. This CDR3 contains 16 residues. Germline V gives CDR1 MDHEN, CDR2 SYDVKM. The CDR3 bases are TGTGCCAGCAGTAGAAGGACTAGCTTAAGCACAGATACGCAGTATTTT. It translates to CASSRRTSLSTDTQYF.

As to this clonotype: A read error may account for a junction end that differs from germline. The J gene is TRBJ2-2, the V gene TRBV5-1; perhaps TRBD2 as D (6 bases). The germline CDR1 and CDR2 sequences are SGHRS and YFSETQ. There are 14 residues in the CDR3. For the CDR3, the DNA is TGCGCCAGCAGTCCTAGCGCCCCAGCCGGGGAGCTGCTTTTT. It yields the protein CASSPSAPAGELLF.

This clonotype was recorded once. This chain links TRBV5-6 with TRBJ1-6, with 7 bases lining up with TRBD1. Trimming removed 4 bases from V and 10 bases from J; junction bases left unmatched: 5. Germline loops: CDR1 SGHDT, CDR2 YYEEEE. The CDR3 loop spans 13 amino acids. This CDR3 reads CASSNDRESPLHF. In DNA form, the CDR3 reads TGTGCCAGCAGCAACGACAGGGAGTCACCCCTCCACTTT.

This clonotype occurred many times. The gene calls are TRBV28 and TRBJ2-1, with 7 bases aligning to TRBD1. Germline V gene lookup returns CDR1 MDHEN and CDR2 SYDVKM. After removal of 6 bases from V and 4 bases from J, the junction contained 6 bases not matched to a gene. This CDR3 contains 14 residues. CDR3 DNA: TGTGCCAGCAGGCGAGGACAGGAGTACAATGAGCAGTTCTTC. Protein sequence: CASRRGQEYNEQFF.

This clonotype has a count of ten or more. The J gene is TRBJ1-3, the V gene TRBV25-1; no firm D call. Germline V lookup: CDR1 MGHDK, CDR2 SYGVNS. The CDR3 is made up of 12 amino acids. V was cut by 7 bases and J by 7 bases, with 11 bases left in between. DNA of the CDR3: TGTGCCAGCACTTCTTTGAGGAACACCATATATTTT. Amino acids: CASTSLRNTIYF.

This clonotype was recorded many times. V is TRBV12-3 or TRBV12-4 and J is TRBJ2-7; D call uncertain. The V end was cut by 6 bases, the J end by 3 bases, with 15 bases between. There are 14 residues in the CDR3. The CDR3 spells CASSTPGRFYEQYF. CDR3 DNA: TGTGCCAGCAGCACCCCGGGTAGATTCTACGAGCAGTACTTC.

At least ten counts were recorded for this clonotype. This sequence joins TRBV27 and TRBJ2-3; TRBD2 agrees at 11 bases. From germline, CDR1 is MNHEY and CDR2 SMNVEV (reference sequence). The CDR3 loop spans 17 amino acids. With 3 bases clipped from V and 4 bases from J, the junction kept 9 bases outside the gene matches. CDR3 amino acids: CASSFSFSGRAADTQYF. DNA of the CDR3: TGTGCCAGCAGTTTCTCTTTTAGCGGGAGGGCCGCAGATACGCAGTATTTT.

Of note for this clonotype: This may be a read error: a much more frequent sequence differs by one nucleotide. The V and J genes are TRBV20-1 and TRBJ1-4; D remains ambiguous. CDR1 DFQATT and CDR2 SNEGSKA come from the germline V gene (reference sequence). Trimming shortened V by 5 bases and J by 6 bases, and 13 bases separated the two germline ends. The CDR3 totals 13 residues. The CDR3 DNA is TGCAGTGCTCTGGAGGAAAGTTATGAAAAACTGTTTTTT. Its protein is CSALEESYEKLFF.

This clonotype showed up many times. This chain uses TRBV6-6 with TRBJ1-5; the D gene is possibly TRBD1 (5 bases). Germline V gene sequence: CDR1 MNHNY, CDR2 SVGAGI (reference sequence). The CDR3 is 13 amino acids. V was pared by 0 bases and J by 7 bases, with 7 bases between. This CDR3 is CASSYSGVQPQHF. CDR3 sequence (DNA): TGTGCCAGCAGTTACTCGGGGGTGCAGCCCCAGCATTTT.

The chain employs TRBV28 and TRBJ1-2, with a tentative D call TRBD1 (5 bases). CDR1 MDHEN and CDR2 SYDVKM come from the germline V gene. CDR3 size: 14 residues. Trimming cost V 2 bases and J 5 bases, with 12 bases left between them. CDR3 sequence (DNA): TGTGCCAGCAGTTTAGGGGGTCCCCCTTATGGCTACACCTTC. It codes for CASSLGGPPYGYTF.

This clonotype was picked up many times. The rearrangement uses TRBV27 and TRBJ1-2; D is unclear. This CDR3 region has 13 residues. From germline, CDR1 is MNHEY and CDR2 SMNVEV (reference sequence). Trimming pared 0 bases from V and 7 bases from J, leaving 9 bases between. DNA for the CDR3: TGTGCCAGCAGTTTATCTCCCCGAAGTGGCTACACCTTC. This encodes CASSLSPRSGYTF.

Comments on this clonotype: With a much larger clone just one base away, this may be a read error. The V and J genes are TRBV7-2 and TRBJ2-3; the D gene is possibly TRBD2 (6 bases). Trimming pared 2 bases from V and 4 bases from J, leaving 16 bases between. Germline values: CDR1 SGHTA, CDR2 FQGNSA. The CDR3 contains 16 residues. DNA for the CDR3: TGTGCCAGCAGCTTATTTGCGGGAAGGTTGGCAGATACGCAGTATTTT. This gives the protein CASSLFAGRLADTQYF.

Notes on this clonotype: Given a much more abundant clone one base away, this may be a read error. The rearrangement links TRBV6-1 to TRBJ1-1; no clear D. The CDR3 sequence is 13 residues long. The germline V gene encodes CDR1 MNHNS and CDR2 SASEGT. The CDR3 nucleotides read TGTGCCAGCAGCCCACACGTGAACGCTGAAGCTTTCTTT. It yields the protein CASSPHVNAEAFF.

This clonotype occurred many times. The genes are TRBV20-1 and TRBJ2-3; TRBD2 is a possible D gene (6 bases). Trimming pared 4 bases from V and 0 bases from J, leaving 11 bases between. The germline V gene encodes CDR1 DFQATT and CDR2 SNEGSKA (reference sequence). This CDR3 is 14 amino acids long. CDR3 sequence: CSANAGTSTDTQYF. The CDR3 bases are TGCAGTGCTAATGCAGGGACTAGCACAGATACGCAGTATTTT.

This clonotype was counted at least ten times. The chain combines TRBV20-1 with TRBJ2-1, with D possibly matching TRBD2 (6 bases). The CDR3 has 16 residues. Trimming cost V 0 bases and J 0 bases, with 12 bases left between them. The germline V gene has CDR1 DFQATT and CDR2 SNEGSKA (reference sequence). CDR3 loop: CSARDTRGHSYNEQFF. The DNA for the CDR3 is TGCAGTGCTAGAGATACGCGGGGCCACTCCTACAATGAGCAGTTCTTC.

This clonotype was seen repeatedly, ten times or more. The V and J genes are TRBV6-1 and TRBJ2-7; TRBD2 agrees at 9 bases. From germline, CDR1 is MNHNS and CDR2 SASEGT. CDR3 size: 16 residues. Losses at the gene ends were 6 bases for V and 4 bases for J; bases not matched to a gene: 13. The CDR3 loop reads CASSRLATSGGYEQYF. Here the CDR3 DNA reads TGTGCCAGCAGCCGCCTCGCGACTAGCGGTGGGTACGAGCAGTACTTC.

This clonotype showed up just once. This chain connects TRBV11-3 to TRBJ2-1; the D gene is possibly TRBD2 (5 bases). Trimming cost V 4 bases and J 8 bases, with 18 bases left between them. The CDR3 contains 15 residues. Germline assignment: CDR1 SGHNT and CDR2 YENEEA. The CDR3 loop is CASSSRTGRFHEQFF. CDR3 bases: TGTGCCAGCAGCTCCAGGACTGGTAGGTTCCATGAGCAGTTCTTC.